This T cell receptor (beta chain) was recovered during a study of cytomegalovirus exposure and HLA in healthy donors. Whole-study results and caveats: An apparent linkage of common viral pathogens to several of the most significant clusters emerged in a later analysis. CMV serostatus stood as the only immune exposure information on hand.

PCR used 60 Vbeta primers and 13 Jbeta primers. The repertoire was sequenced with immunoSEQ multiplex PCR; TCRdb's copy has only in-frame clones and lacks some. The table has 100,000 to 150,000 clones, about 80% seen once. About this clone itself: Its antigen is unknown. Within the sample, other DNA sequences also encode this same CDR3.

The source is a man in his late teens or twenties in good health and CMV-seronegative. The material sequenced was PBMCs.

The CDR3 DNA follows: TGCGCCAGCAGCTTGGACAGTTATGGCTACACCTTC. It specifies CASSLDSYGYTF. The chain employs TRBV5-1 and TRBJ1-2, with D unresolved. The CDR3 is made up of 12 amino acids. Per the germline V gene, CDR1 is SGHRS and CDR2 is YFSETQ. The V end was cut by 0 bases, the J end by 5 bases, with 5 bases between.